This T cell receptor (beta chain) was retrieved from a study of identifying expanded T cells in peripheral blood. Findings of the study overall: Over around two and four weeks, about 16 and 19 clones changed, versus approximately 1.1 between replicates.

Some clones are missing from TCRdb's copy, which holds only in-frame ones; the method was immunoSEQ multiplex PCR. The sample consists of about 84,000 clones, around 85% of them appearing once. Collection occurred without any documented infections or immune events in donors. CDR3 size: 12 residues. Germline CDR1 is MNHNS and CDR2 is SASEGT. The V end lost 4 bases, the J end lost 5 bases, and 9 bases lay between the germline ends. Concerning this clone: Its cognate antigen is unknown.

The chain employs TRBV6-1 and TRBJ2-7; no definite D call. Sequencing input: blood. This TCR derives from a person aged 18-69 years in good health. CDR3 in DNA: TGTGCCAGCAGTGGAAATATGGACGAGCAGTACTTC. It is translated as CASSGNMDEQYF.